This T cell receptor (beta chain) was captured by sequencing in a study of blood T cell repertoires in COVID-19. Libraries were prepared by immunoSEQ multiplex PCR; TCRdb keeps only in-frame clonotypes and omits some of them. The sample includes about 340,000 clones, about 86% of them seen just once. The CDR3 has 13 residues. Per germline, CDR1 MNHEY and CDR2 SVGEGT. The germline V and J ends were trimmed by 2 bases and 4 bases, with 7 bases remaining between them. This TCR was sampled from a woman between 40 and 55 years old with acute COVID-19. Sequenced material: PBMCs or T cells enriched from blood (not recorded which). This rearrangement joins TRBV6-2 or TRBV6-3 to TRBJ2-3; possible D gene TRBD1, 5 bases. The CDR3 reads CASSYQGADTQYF. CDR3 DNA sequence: TGTGCCAGCAGTTACCAGGGCGCAGATACGCAGTATTTT.